Following are 23 T cell receptor beta chains from one sample sequenced in a study of blood T cell repertoires in COVID-19. Assay: immunoSEQ multiplex PCR; the TCRdb copy retains only in-frame clones and omits some. The table lists under 250,000 clones, 86% of them singletons, with roughly 6.3% in the top ten. The sample taken for sequencing was peripheral blood. All receptors come from a man aged 60 to 75 with acute or convalescent COVID-19.

The chain couples TRBV27 to TRBJ2-3; D not certain. From germline, CDR1 is MNHEY and CDR2 SMNVEV (reference sequence). There are 13 residues in the CDR3. V lost 5 bases to trimming and J lost 6 bases, with 12 bases between them. In DNA, the CDR3 is TGTGCCAGCAGTCCCCTAATGTTCGATACGCAGTATTTT. Its translation is CASSPLMFDTQYF.

This clone has just one count. The chain recombines TRBV10-3 with TRBJ1-4, with 8 nucleotides matching TRBD1. The V gene end was trimmed by 0 bases and the J gene end by 4 bases; junction bases not matched to a gene: 1. CDR1 is ENHRY and CDR2 is SYGVKD in the germline V gene. This CDR3 contains 15 residues. The CDR3 bases are TGTGCCATCAGTGAGTCAGGACAGGGTAATGAAAAACTGTTTTTT. It yields the protein CAISESGQGNEKLFF.

This chain uses TRBV11-2 with TRBJ1-1; 7 bases match TRBD1. The trim removed 0 bases at V and 1 base at J, leaving 17 bases unmatched. The germline gives CDR1 SGHAT, CDR2 FQNNGV. The CDR3 is 20 amino acids. The CDR3: CASSLDQYFGTATTNTEAFF. CDR3 nucleotides: TGTGCCAGCAGCTTAGACCAATATTTTGGGACAGCTACCACGAACACTGAAGCTTTCTTT.

J is TRBJ2-3 and V is TRBV28, with D possibly being TRBD2 (5 bases). V shed 4 bases and J shed 6 bases, with 14 bases lying between them. Germline V gene lookup returns CDR1 MDHEN and CDR2 SYDVKM. CDR3 length: 14 residues. DNA for the CDR3: TGTGCCAGCAGTTCGTCGGGGATTTCGGATACGCAGTATTTT. This gives the protein CASSSSGISDTQYF.

V gene TRBV5-5 combines with J gene TRBJ2-7; D is possibly TRBD2 (5 bases). CDR1 is SGHKS and CDR2 is YYEKEE in the germline V gene (reference sequence). The V and J ends lost 1 base and 0 bases respectively, with 11 bases between them. The CDR3 consists of 15 residues. Here the CDR3 DNA reads TGTGCCAGCAGCTTGATTACGGGGAGCTCCTACGAGCAGTACTTC. Amino acid sequence: CASSLITGSSYEQYF.

The chain combines TRBV28 with TRBJ2-1, with a weak D call TRBD2 (6 bases). The CDR3 has 15 residues. Between the trimmed V and J ends, which lost 3 bases and 9 bases, there was a span of 18 bases. Per the germline V gene, CDR1 is MDHEN and CDR2 is SYDVKM. CDR3 in amino acids: CASSLAGYAQVEQFF. The CDR3 bases are TGTGCCAGCAGTTTGGCGGGATACGCTCAGGTTGAGCAGTTCTTC.

The V call is TRBV28, the J call TRBJ2-5; the match to TRBD2 covers 8 bases. Germline V lookup: CDR1 MDHEN, CDR2 SYDVKM. The ends lost 8 bases at V and 1 base at J; junction bases unmatched: 9. The CDR3 length is 15 residues. CDR3 sequence (DNA): TGTGCCAGCGTTAAGTCGGGGGGGCCCCAAGAGACCCAGTACTTC. Residues: CASVKSGGPQETQYF.

The chain joins TRBV2 to TRBJ1-5, with D tentatively TRBD1 (5 bases). The CDR3 contains 14 residues. The V and J ends lost 6 bases and 3 bases respectively, with 12 bases between them. Per germline, CDR1 SNHLY and CDR2 FYNNEI. CDR3 DNA: TGTGCCAGCAGACAGGATTTAAACAATCAGCCCCAGCATTTT. It translates to CASRQDLNNQPQHF. Full variable domain (missing parts from reference TRBV2 and TRBJ1-5): EPEVTQTPSHQVTQMGQEVILRCVPISNHLYFYWYRQILGQKVEFLVSFYNNEISEKSEIFDDQFSVERPDGSNFTLKIRSTKLEDSAMYFCASRQDLNNQPQHFGDGTRLSIL.

V is TRBV7-8 and J is TRBJ2-5; TRBD2 matches at 10 bases. Germline V CDR1 and CDR2: SGHVS, FQNEAQ. CDR3 length equals 16 residues. V lost 5 bases and J lost 4; bases outside the gene matches: 10. The CDR3 loop is CASSPRPSGSSETQYF. The CDR3 DNA follows: TGTGCCAGCAGCCCCCGGCCTAGCGGGAGTTCAGAGACCCAGTACTTC.

The gene calls are TRBV7-8 and TRBJ1-1; D may be TRBD1 (5 bases). V lost 2 bases, J lost 0 bases, and 13 bases lay in between. From germline, CDR1 is SGHVS and CDR2 FQNEAQ. The CDR3 is 16 residues long. CDR3 sequence: CASSLSTGYMNTEAFF. In DNA form, the CDR3 reads TGTGCCAGCAGCTTATCTACAGGTTATATGAACACTGAAGCTTTCTTT.

The chain couples TRBV28 to TRBJ1-2; 8 nucleotides align to TRBD1. CDR1 is MDHEN, CDR2 SYDVKM, per germline. The V gene end was trimmed by 4 bases and the J gene end by 7 bases; junction bases not matched to a gene: 11. The CDR3 is 15 residues long. CDR3 sequence: CASSSLRGQASGYTF. The CDR3 DNA sequence: TGTGCCAGCAGTTCTCTCCGGGGACAGGCCAGTGGCTACACCTTC.

This clone was detected only once. The chain couples TRBV9 to TRBJ2-1, with TRBD2 matching over 8 bases. The CDR3 contains 13 residues. Trimming removed 6 bases from V and 4 bases from J; junction bases left unmatched: 3. Germline V CDR1 and CDR2: SGDLS, YYNGEE. The CDR3 here is CASNSGRYNEQFF. CDR3 in DNA: TGTGCCAGCAACAGCGGGAGATACAATGAGCAGTTCTTC.

This chain links TRBV9 with TRBJ2-7; D remains unclear. CDR3 length: 14 amino acids. Trimming removed 0 bases at V and 3 bases at J, with 10 bases between. Germline V gene lookup returns CDR1 SGDLS and CDR2 YYNGEE. The CDR3 bases are TGTGCCAGCAGCGTAGGGGCCCACGACTACGAGCAGTACTTC. Translation: CASSVGAHDYEQYF. Full variable domain (missing parts from reference TRBV9 and TRBJ2-7): DSGVTQTPKHLITATGQRVTLRCSPRSGDLSVYWYQQSLDQGLQFLIQYYNGEERAKGNILERFSAQQFPDLHSELNLSSLELGDSALYFCASSVGAHDYEQYFGPGTRLTVT.

This chain connects TRBV6-6 to TRBJ2-2, with a weak D call TRBD2 (5 bases). The CDR3 consists of 16 residues. Per germline, CDR1 MNHNY and CDR2 SVGAGI (reference sequence). Trimming shortened V by 0 bases and J by 3 bases, and 11 bases separated the two germline ends. As DNA, the CDR3 is TGTGCCAGCAGTTACTCGACTACAGCCTACACCGGGGAGCTGTTTTTT. It yields the protein CASSYSTTAYTGELFF.

This sequence joins TRBV24-1 and TRBJ2-1; 11 bases line up with TRBD2. Germline CDR1 reads KGHDR; CDR2 reads SFDVKD. V lost 4 bases to trimming and J lost 8 bases; unmatched junction nucleotides: 9. The CDR3 runs to 16 residues. The CDR3 bases are TGTGCCACCAGTGACCAAACTAGCGGGAGAGCGTATGAGCAGTTCTTC. As protein: CATSDQTSGRAYEQFF.

This chain joins TRBV12-3 or TRBV12-4 and TRBJ1-2; D gene ambiguous. This CDR3 spans 11 amino acids. V gave up 2 bases and J gave up 8 bases, with 6 bases separating them. The CDR3 spells CASSLSLGYTF. CDR3 DNA sequence: TGTGCCAGCAGTTTATCCCTAGGCTACACCTTC.

This clone has a single count. The V call is TRBV12-3 or TRBV12-4, the J call TRBJ1-3, with D unresolved. CDR3 length equals 12 residues. The V gene lost 3 bases and the J gene lost 4 bases, with 4 bases spanning the gap. Here the CDR3 DNA reads TGTGCCAGCAGTTTCGGGGGAAACACCATATATTTT. This sequence encodes CASSFGGNTIYF.

The chain combines TRBV19 with TRBJ1-4; the match to TRBD1 covers 7 bases. This CDR3 is built from 14 residues. Germline CDR1 and CDR2: LNHDA and SQIVND (reference sequence). The trim removed 7 bases at V and 5 bases at J, leaving 7 bases unmatched. CDR3 coding DNA: TGTGCCAGTACCCAGACAGGGATGAATGAAAAACTGTTTTTT. This codes for CASTQTGMNEKLFF.

The genes are TRBV6-2 or TRBV6-3 and TRBJ2-1; 13 bases align to TRBD2. Trimming removed 5 bases from V and 12 bases from J; junction bases left unmatched: 10. Germline values: CDR1 MNHEY, CDR2 SVGEGT. This CDR3 region has 15 residues. For the CDR3, the DNA is TGTGCCAGCAGTGCCTGGACTAGCGGGAGAAGGGTGCAGTTCTTC. As protein: CASSAWTSGRRVQFF.

The gene calls are TRBV5-1 and TRBJ2-5; 12 positions match TRBD1. Germline trimming cut 0 bases from V and 5 bases from J; bases unmatched to any gene: 5. The germline CDR1 and CDR2 sequences are SGHRS and YFSETQ. The CDR3 is 16 residues long. CDR3 sequence reads: CASSLEGQGAIETQYF. The CDR3 nucleotides read TGCGCCAGCAGCTTGGAGGGACAGGGGGCTATCGAGACCCAGTACTTC.

This clone has a handful of counts. The chain links TRBV27 to TRBJ1-1, with D perhaps TRBD1 (5 bases). V lost 2 bases to trimming and J lost 1 base, with 8 bases between them. Germline CDR1 MNHEY, CDR2 SMNVEV (reference sequence). CDR3 length equals 14 residues. The CDR3 sequence: CASSLMGPNTEAFF. The CDR3 region has the DNA TGTGCCAGCAGTTTAATGGGGCCGAACACTGAAGCTTTCTTT.

The V gene is TRBV20-1, the J gene TRBJ2-7; maybe TRBD1 (5 bases). This CDR3 has 11 amino acids. The ends were cut back, 6 bases at V and 7 bases at J, with 13 bases in the middle. The V gene's germline CDR1 is DFQATT and CDR2 SNEGSKA (reference sequence). Written as DNA, the CDR3 is TGCAGTGCAACAGGACCTAAAGAGCAGTACTTC. This translates into CSATGPKEQYF.

V is TRBV28 and J is TRBJ2-7, with TRBD1 as a possible D gene (5 bases). CDR1 is MDHEN and CDR2 is SYDVKM in the germline V gene. V was cut by 2 bases and J by 2 bases, with 13 bases left in between. The CDR3 spans 15 residues. The CDR3 sequence: CASSLIGADTYEQYF. For the CDR3, the DNA is TGTGCCAGCAGTTTAATTGGGGCGGACACCTACGAGCAGTACTTC.